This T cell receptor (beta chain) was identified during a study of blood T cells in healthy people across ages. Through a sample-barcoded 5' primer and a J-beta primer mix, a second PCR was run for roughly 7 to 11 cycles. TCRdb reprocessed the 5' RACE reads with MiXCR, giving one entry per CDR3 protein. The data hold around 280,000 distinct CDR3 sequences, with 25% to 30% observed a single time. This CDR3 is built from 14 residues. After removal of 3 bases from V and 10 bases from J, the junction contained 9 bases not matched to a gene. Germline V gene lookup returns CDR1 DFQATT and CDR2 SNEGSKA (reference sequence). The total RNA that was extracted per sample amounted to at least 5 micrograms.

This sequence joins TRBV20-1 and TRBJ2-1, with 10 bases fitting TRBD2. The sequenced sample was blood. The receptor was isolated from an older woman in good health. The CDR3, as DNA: TGCAGTGCTAGCCCCGGGACTAGCGCCCGGGAGCAGTTCTTC. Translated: CSASPGTSAREQFF.